This T cell receptor beta chain came from a study of T cell responses to AZD1222 COVID-19 vaccine. Study findings and constraints: Recipients of two AZD1222 doses showed rising Spike-specific TCR breadth and depth. Close to half of spike-specific TCRs reportedly recognize unmutated variant regions. The study found vaccine-associated CD4 TCRs spanning spike, dominant at 160-218 and 743-854.

TCRdb's copy holds only in-frame clones and misses some; the assay was immunoSEQ multiplex PCR. Among about 130,000 clones, more than 80% were seen once, and the ten largest hold just under 4.5%. Comment on this clone: Its antigen is as yet unknown.

Germline CDR1 reads SGHRS; CDR2 reads YFSETQ. This CDR3 comprises 13 residues. The germline V and J ends were trimmed by 0 bases and 7 bases, with 10 bases remaining between them. Whether given at about 4 or about 12 weeks, second doses were pooled. Material: peripheral blood, obtained 28 days after the second AZD1222 dose. The V gene is TRBV5-1, the J gene TRBJ1-1; TRBD1 is a possible D gene (6 bases). The sequence was collected from an adult who received the AZD1222 COVID-19 vaccine. The CDR3 DNA follows: TGCGCCAGCAGCTTGGGGGGGACATATGAAGCTTTCTTT. Protein sequence: CASSLGGTYEAFF.